This T cell receptor (beta chain) was obtained from a study of cytomegalovirus exposure and HLA in healthy donors (dated 2017 in TCRdb). For the study in its entirety: In an earlier analysis of approximately 500 of the donors, around 290 Gb of sequence data and 95 million to 130 million unique TCR beta sequences from 150 million to 200 million T cells were reported. Every discovery cohort repertoire had been produced on one sequencing platform. HLA typing included class I and class II loci at four-digit resolution. Among the roughly 400 genotyped donors, approximately 82% belonged to the genetic ancestry cluster associated with self-reported Caucasian donors. The study aimed to test whether signatures of past pathogen exposure could be identified by cataloging public T cell receptors. The later analysis used no new phenotypic data to find candidate immune exposures, relying instead on TCR beta sequences and their occurrence across donors. Donor age, sex, ethnicity and CMV serostatus were compiled alongside the repertoire data. Across approximately 400 genotyped donors of the cohort, an average of roughly 200,000 unique TCR beta nucleotide sequences per donor were sequenced, and 15% to 20% of those sequences were non-productive. Because of strong linkage in the cohort, five DR-DQ haplotypes were treated as single units for association and clustering. In a later genetic analysis, genome-wide SNP genotypes for about 65% of the 666 donors were used, and that subset was treated as a discovery cohort. An early release that covered around 590 HLA-typed donors contained about 290 gigabases of sequencing data and tens of millions of unique TCR sequences. A separate validation cohort of about 110 different subjects was used in addition to the approximately 670-subject first cohort. The T cell repertoires of 700 or so subjects were profiled by immunosequencing and related to cytomegalovirus serostatus. High-throughput TCR immunosequencing, statistical association of individual TCRs with disease status, and machine learning were combined to predict cytomegalovirus infection status. Typing coverage varied by locus: about 620-630 donors for A, B, C, DRB1 and DQB1; roughly 510 for DQA1; about 570 for DPA1; fewer than 480 for DPB1. An earlier analysis of 587 of the donors applied high-throughput TCR beta sequencing to assess whether each TCR beta V gene segment acted as functional or pseudogenic. In a later analysis, previously published TCR beta repertoires from 550 to 700 donors were re-analyzed and high-resolution HLA genotyping was added so that TCR occurrence patterns could be studied. Paper-wide results and their limitations: HLA typing was unavailable for some donors at each locus, so association tests used only the typed subset. In a later analysis, most CMV-associated TCR beta chains were found to appear HLA-restricted, with HLA associations seemingly driven largely by CMV exposure. The earlier analysis of approximately 540 of the donors excluded some 16 rarely observed V segments, including chromosome 9 orphons, because counts were too low. According to a later genetic analysis, donors in an Asian-associated ancestry cluster had fewer N-insertions in productive TCRs than the approximately 690-donor mean. In a later analysis, HLA-associated TCR beta chains showed more clonal expansion and lower generation probabilities than non-associated chains that were equally common. Linkage disequilibrium might explain the correlated functional status among segregating V segments, but an unknown experimental factor could not be excluded. Broadly in line with IMGT annotations, most TCR beta V segments showed up in productive rearrangements about 90% or about 30% of the time in an earlier analysis of 450 to 750 of the donors. In a later analysis, several top co-occurrence clusters were reported to appear linked to parvovirus B19, influenza, CMV and Epstein-Barr virus. A total of fewer than 200 TCR beta chains were listed by the study as associated with cytomegalovirus. Most TCR sequences were seen in very few donors, while some public TCRs were found in many individuals. A further reported finding was that TCR beta sequences accurately predicted the HLA-A and HLA-B alleles for most subjects in the first cohort. This cohort had only TCR beta chains sequenced, and the lack of alpha or paired-chain data limited which features could be detected. A later analysis associated 16,951 TCR beta sequences with specific HLA alleles at a false discovery rate of 0.05. Three of the identified cytomegalovirus-associated TCR beta chains were confirmed in vitro to be specific for cytomegalovirus antigens. A cluster of highly shared sequence variants was judged likely to represent a technical artifact of the sequencing pipeline. For the cohort, immune exposure information was limited to CMV serostatus. When HLA alleles, especially DR and DQ, strongly co-occurred, attributing TCR associations to individual alleles was difficult. According to a later analysis, TCR association rates differed among HLA loci, with DRB1 alleles showing the most associated TCRs and HLA-C alleles showing the fewest. Because the 87-base-pair reads could not distinguish some IMGT-functional V segments, including TRBV6-2 and TRBV6-3, those segments were excluded. Roughly uniform sequencing depth across donors was assumed in presence/absence analyses, although this assumption may not hold. Cytomegalovirus status was reported to be diagnosed by the classifier with high specificity and sensitivity in both the original and validation cohorts. An association between a missense DCLRE1C variant and V-gene and J-gene trimming of TCR beta chains was found in a later genetic analysis and replicated in an independent cohort. According to the authors, the approach could potentially be generalized to other disease states and immunological phenotypes.

The library was prepared using the immunoSEQ multiplex PCR assay. A mixture of 60 forward primers for TCR Vbeta segments and 13 reverse primers for TCR Jbeta segments was used in the multiplex PCR. The CDR3 region of rearranged TCR beta genes was amplified from genomic DNA with a multiplex PCR assay. On the Illumina HiSeq System, the amplified TCR beta libraries were sequenced as 87-base-pair reads. The published analysis was carried out like this. A later analysis tallied tens of millions of unique TCR beta chains across the 666 repertoires, and some 10 million of those chains were shared by two or more donors. To remove PCR and sequencing errors, raw reads were error-corrected and collapsed into unique sequences using a nearest-neighbor algorithm that merged closely related sequences. V, D and J gene segments were assigned by aligning CDR3 sequences to IMGT reference sequences. Each retained sequence needed at least a six-nucleotide match to both a V gene segment and a J gene segment. Rearrangements were classified as productive when the CDR3 lacked stop codons and remained in frame with V and J, and all other rearrangements were classified as non-productive. Following IMGT convention, CDR3 was defined as the stretch from the second conserved V-encoded cysteine up to the conserved J-encoded phenylalanine. In an earlier analysis of around 640 of the donors, sequences lacking an unambiguous match to a single V gene segment were excluded. In an earlier analysis of 500 to 750 of the donors, V segments were called functional above 56.7% productive rearrangements and were called segregating when the between-donor standard deviation exceeded 5%. A statistical classification framework was developed to diagnose cytomegalovirus status using the catalog of TCR beta chain sequences. In a later analysis, TCR nucleotide sequences were compared against IMGT/GENE-DB human TR gene sequences so that V and J genes could be assigned. Using the TCRdist pipeline, a later analysis assigned CDR3 sequences along with most-parsimonious VDJ recombination scenarios. In a later analysis, each TCR beta chain was defined by its CDR3 amino acid sequence together with its V-gene family, and reads lacking a unique V-gene family were excluded. A later analysis removed roughly 590 highly shared, low-generation-probability nucleotide sequences to deal with suspected cross-contamination and a sequencing artifact. For each public chain, a later analysis derived a clonal expansion index from normalized ranks of inferred template counts within each repertoire. In a later analysis, generation probabilities were computed using a VDJ recombination model fitted to out-of-frame rearrangements, and the results were checked against IGoR. Hypergeometric tests were used in a later analysis to score TCR-TCR, TCR-HLA and TCR-CMV co-occurrence, with a repertoire-size bias correction applied to the TCR pairs. False discovery rates were estimated in a later analysis by permuting HLA or CMV assignments 20 times. In a later analysis, co-occurring TCRs were grouped using DBSCAN, and TCRdist sequence similarity was added for clustering within HLA-allele-positive subsets. Co-occurrence clustering excluded repertoires with fewer than 30,000 or more than 120,000 public chains, plus five with anomalous nucleotide sharing. Entries here come from immuneACCESS through TCRdb and include only in-frame sequences with V and J called. Some clones fail to appear in such tables; in the studies checked, an unresolved V gene covers under half of the shortfall, and the cause of the remainder is unknown. The V and J calls and clone size come from that table; D and trimming were worked out from the DNA. The sample includes about 160,000 clones, with more than 75% observed a single time. Roughly 9.7% of the sample belongs to the ten largest clones.

Worth noting for this clone: It has no known antigen specificity. Qualities for individual bases were not recorded, and no much larger clone is one base off.

Including the terminal cysteine and phenylalanine, the CDR3 comprises 14 residues. Only the CDR3 part of the read is kept: 42 bases, read in frame from the first base. CDR1 KGHSH and CDR2 LQKENI are derived from the germline V gene. The junction shows trimming of 6 bases on V and 4 bases on J, and the gene matches do not reach 3 bases of it. The cohort was made up of about 670 healthy bone marrow donors. Cohort members were all nominally healthy when sampled, although unrecorded immune exposures were likely present. The donor tested CMV seropositive and was one of the 289 seropositive cohort members. Each donor provided a peripheral blood sample, and peripheral blood mononuclear cells were used for TCR beta sequencing. Genomic DNA extraction from the blood cell samples was performed with the Qiagen DNeasy Blood Extraction Kit.

The sample consisted of PBMCs. This TCR came from a man between 18 and 29 years old in good health and CMV-seropositive. The chain is encoded by TRBV18 joined to TRBJ2-2, with 9 junctional bases fitting TRBD1. The CDR3 region has the sequence CASSPGQGTGELFF. The nucleotide sequence is TGTGCCAGCTCGCCGGGACAGGGCACCGGGGAGCTGTTTTTT.